This record looks at one T cell receptor beta chain sequence and its context. This clonotype is classified as medium-sized (0.01 to 0.1%). Its antigen is currently not known. No much larger clone is present one base from it, and per-base qualities are unavailable. This specimen's time point label, interpreted: sample taken at primary tumor resection. Samples were obtained from approximately 77 patients with early-stage, untreated non-small cell lung cancer from the lung TRACERx cohort. Without any cell sorting, TCR sequencing was performed on whole RNA extracted either from tumor and nontumor lung tissue or from cryopreserved PBMC samples. A patient was chosen for TCR sequencing only when enough RNA was available from at least two tumor regions. Before selection, tumor and adjacent nontumor lung specimens were reviewed by a lung pathologist. The data are from a study of spatial heterogeneity in lung cancer (dated by TCRdb to between 2017 and 2020). With regard to the full study: More beta-chain than alpha-chain transcripts were consistently detected, likely reflecting higher beta-chain transcript abundance. In non-small cell lung cancer, the study made a quantitative comparison of TCR alpha and beta repertoires among multiple tumor regions, matched nontumor lung and blood. A strong correlation was found between TCR transcript counts in tumor regions and a T cell transcriptional module score from matched bulk RNA-seq. In the raw uncorrected reads, each unique combination of TCR and UMI appeared more than ten times on average. The study linked features of the TCR repertoire to counts of nonsynonymous mutations, which were determined by whole-exome sequencing of tumor tissue. At surgery, both alpha and beta chains were TCR-sequenced in over 200 tumor regions, fewer than 85 matched nontumor lung samples and some 58 PBMC samples.

Summary of the overall study and its limitations: TCR-seq coverage of tumor T cells was estimated at only roughly 6.6% for alpha chains and around 13% for beta chains. Additional single-cell paired TCR alpha and beta sequencing was considered necessary to confirm, at a functional level, the hypothesis that regional TCRs recognize regional mutations. Counts of ubiquitous and regional expanded TCRs were found to correlate with counts of ubiquitous and regional nonsynonymous mutations, respectively. The number of expanded intratumoral alpha and beta TCRs correlated with the tumor nonsynonymous mutation count.

The library came from 5' RACE. Sequencing relied on a NextSeq 500. To allow correction of PCR and sequencing errors, the TCR library protocol tagged every TCR cDNA molecule with a unique molecular identifier. As for the original processing: TCR identification, UMI-based error correction and CDR3 extraction were all carried out with Decombinator tools. Expanded TCRs were defined as those above a frequency of 2 per 1,000, corresponding to the top 1% of the tumor frequency distribution. Expanded tumor TCRs were classed as regional if statistically deemed absent (corrected P<0.05) from at least one tumor region, otherwise ubiquitous. Renyi diversity was calculated using the R vegan package after each repertoire was subsampled 100 times to 5,000 TCRs. CDR3 similarity networks were built from amino acid triplet string-kernel similarity, connecting CDR3s with pairwise similarity above 0.82. TCRdb redid the processing of the public reads, applying fastp at Q25 and MiXCR, and retained in-frame beta chains. All rows with the same CDR3 protein become a single entry with the most common DNA and genes. The V and J calls come from TCRdb's annotation, not from the publication. The sample table records 5,800 or so distinct CDR3 sequences; under 30% of these occur just once. The ten largest clonotypes hold around 23% of the sample.

The V end loses 8 bases and the J end loses 1 base, and a stretch of 17 bases separates them. From the cysteine up to the phenylalanine, the CDR3 has a length of 15 residues. CDR3 DNA only is kept here, 45 bases in frame from base 1. CDR1 MNHEY and CDR2 SVGAGI were looked up in the germline V gene. The sequences come from lung tumor tissue, collected at surgery. The V and J genes are TRBV6-5 and TRBJ1-2; tentative D gene TRBD1, with 5 bases matching. The origin of this receptor is a male donor with early-stage non-small cell lung cancer. The base sequence is TGTGCCAGCGCCAGGGCCGGGGGGATTAACTATGGCTACACCTTC. The encoded protein is CASARAGGINYGYTF.